This T cell receptor (beta chain) was recovered during a study of blood T cell repertoires in COVID-19. Overall study context: The origin of the acute and convalescent COVID-19 samples was the United States, Italy and Spain.

Profiled with immunoSEQ multiplex PCR; TCRdb holds only in-frame clones, not every one. The sample has more than 350,000 clones; around nine tenths are singletons. Across about 22 US areas, participants ranged in age from roughly 18 to 95 years. Each participant's cohort was designated according to participant-reported clinical history. Germline values: CDR1 SNHLY, CDR2 FYNNEI. This CDR3 contains 15 residues. V was pared by 1 base and J by 4 bases, with 10 bases between. The sample taken for sequencing was PBMCs or T cells enriched from blood (not recorded which). The TCR originated in a woman aged 18-30 years who had been exposed to COVID-19. This chain joins TRBV2 and TRBJ2-2, with D perhaps matching TRBD2 (6 bases). The CDR3 DNA follows: TGTGCCAGCAGTGAAGGGGGACTCACCACCGGGGAGCTGTTTTTT. It yields the protein CASSEGGLTTGELFF.